The entry below gives a single T cell receptor (beta chain) sequence along with its context. The sample originates from a study of blood T cell repertoires in COVID-19. For the study at large: Acute-phase and convalescent COVID-19 samples originated in the United States, Italy and Spain. PBMCs, B-cell-depleted T cells, or T cells provided the cDNA or gDNA that made up the material.

Study processing details: Estimated nucleated cell counts came from reference gene primer amplification. Clones were read by immunoSEQ multiplex PCR, and TCRdb kept only the in-frame ones, dropping some. Clonal size and the V and J genes are those of that table, whereas D and trimming came from the DNA. The sample yields 60,000 or so clones, just over 90% seen once. Germline V gives CDR1 MNHEY, CDR2 SMNVEV (reference sequence). V was clipped by 0 bases and J by 6 bases, with 12 bases between them. This CDR3 has 14 residues. The sequence was obtained from a human donor in a cohort sampled during active COVID-19. The V and J genes are TRBV27 and TRBJ2-7, with D perhaps TRBD2 (6 bases). The sample was peripheral blood. CDR3 in DNA: TGTGCCAGCAGTTTATCAAACCACGGGGGCGAGCAGTACTTC. Its protein product is CASSLSNHGGEQYF.